The clone carrying this T cell receptor beta chain has just a few counts. Antigen specificity is unknown. The data were taken from a study of T-cell memory formation after mild COVID-19. Study-level points and caveats: The main location of contracting CD4+ clones was CM and EM, and that of contracting CD8+ clones was EMRA. The study found balanced CD4/CD8 in clones contracting day 15 to 85 and a CD4+ lean in later expanders. SARS-CoV-2 specificity of second-wave clones peaking day 37 was unconfirmed.

TCRdb used MiXCR to reprocess the 5' RACE reads, holding one entry per CDR3 protein. Found here are 250,000 to 300,000 distinct CDR3 sequences, 16% of them singletons; the top ten hold roughly a fifth. The CDR3 is 19 residues long. Looked up from germline, CDR1 is MDHEN and CDR2 is SYDVKM. With V trimmed by 3 bases and J by 1 base, 10 bases remained unmatched. The source is a man younger than 30 who had mild COVID-19 (a few samples of this study predate the infection). Cell type and time point are not known. Sequences were obtained from PBMCs or a T cell subset sorted from them (not recorded which). The genes are TRBV28 and TRBJ2-1, with 12 positions matching TRBD2. This chain's CDR3 is CASSFLELAGGTSYNEQFF. The CDR3 region has the DNA TGTGCCAGCAGTTTTTTGGAACTAGCGGGGGGAACGTCCTACAATGAGCAGTTCTTC.